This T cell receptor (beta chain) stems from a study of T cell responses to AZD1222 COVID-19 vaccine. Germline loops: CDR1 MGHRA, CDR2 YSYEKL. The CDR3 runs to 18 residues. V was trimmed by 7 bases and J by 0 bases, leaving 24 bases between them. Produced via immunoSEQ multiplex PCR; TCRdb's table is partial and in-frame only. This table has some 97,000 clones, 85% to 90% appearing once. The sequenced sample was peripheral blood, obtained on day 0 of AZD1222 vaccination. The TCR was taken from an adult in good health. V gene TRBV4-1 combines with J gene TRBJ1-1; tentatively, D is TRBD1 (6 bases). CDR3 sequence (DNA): TGCGCCAGCACGGCCCACCCAAATAAGGGGGTTTTGAACACTGAAGCTTTCTTT. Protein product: CASTAHPNKGVLNTEAFF.